This entry features one T cell receptor (beta chain) sequence. Its specificity is unknown. Naivety among CD8 cells was defined by CD45RO negativity and positive CCR7 selection, thereby excluding terminally differentiated effector memory CD45RA+ cells. Those who donated, Caucasian adults without exception, all lived in Nashville, Tennessee. This record comes from a study of shared clonotypes between healthy human individuals. Study outcomes and limitations: Rarefaction indicated that sorted-subset sequencing remained incomplete although depth was large. Among a few donors, about 5% of naive CD4 clonotypes were found in common.

Authors' processing steps: Junction-only sequences produced by ImmunoSEQ had no quality scores, so filtering differed. Only in-frame clones appear in the TCRdb table, and some are missing; sequencing was by immunoSEQ multiplex PCR. From that table come the V and J calls and clone size; the DNA was used to work out D and trimming. Here the sample spans under 1 million clones, more than 85% being singletons. The CDR3 sequence is 13 residues long. V lost 6 bases and J 0 bases, leaving 12 bases between the germline ends. CDR1 is SQVTM and CDR2 is ANQGSEA in the germline V gene. The sequence was collected from a man aged 25 to 40 in good health. The sample consisted of naive CD8+ T cells sorted from blood. V and J are TRBV29-1 and TRBJ2-7; no definite D call. The DNA of the CDR3 is TGCAGCGTGAGGTTACAGAGCTCCTACGAGCAGTACTTC. This translates into CSVRLQSSYEQYF.